A selection of T cell receptor beta chains follows, all from one sample in a study of regulatory T cells in long-lasting Graves disease. Via MiXCR, TCRdb re-called the multiplex PCR reads, giving one row per CDR3 protein. The sample records 450,000 to 500,000 distinct CDR3 sequences, roughly 15% being singletons. The sample was also reused in another study, on T cells in Graves' hyperthyroidism and ophthalmopathy.

The source was peripheral blood mononuclear cells (PBMCs), collected at new diagnosis, from a patient treated with antithyroid drugs. These receptors came from a man aged 40-49 years with Graves disease. Each CDR3 is given with its conserved first and last residue. The order of the fields is V gene, J gene, CDR3 protein.

v_call: TRBV20-1
j_call: TRBJ2-5
cdr3_aa: CSARPRGQAGWTQYF

v_call: TRBV11-2
j_call: TRBJ2-7
cdr3_aa: CASSLENAGNEQYF

v_call: TRBV10-2
j_call: TRBJ2-1
cdr3_aa: CASSEVAGIGDEQFF

v_call: TRBV19
j_call: TRBJ2-7
cdr3_aa: CATSTSGSYEQYF

v_call: TRBV6-5
j_call: TRBJ1-6
cdr3_aa: CASSYREGDSPLHF

v_call: TRBV27
j_call: TRBJ1-6
cdr3_aa: CASKQTGRTNSPLHF

v_call: TRBV5-1
j_call: TRBJ2-7
cdr3_aa: CASSLATSFNEQYF

v_call: TRBV20-1
j_call: TRBJ1-2
cdr3_aa: CSAYRLYGYTF

v_call: TRBV6-5
j_call: TRBJ2-7
cdr3_aa: CASSYSSNYHYEQYF

v_call: TRBV4-2
j_call: TRBJ1-5
cdr3_aa: CASSQDSQGAVQPQHF

v_call: TRBV19
j_call: TRBJ1-2
cdr3_aa: CASSISGTDPYGYTF

v_call: TRBV5-1
j_call: TRBJ2-1
cdr3_aa: CASSELGSQVLYYNEQFF

v_call: TRBV28
j_call: TRBJ2-1
cdr3_aa: CASSLRDYYEQYFGPGGQYNEQFF

v_call: TRBV20-1
j_call: TRBJ2-2
cdr3_aa: CAQEREPTGELFF

v_call: TRBV6-2/TRBV6-3
j_call: TRBJ2-1
cdr3_aa: CASTVQGNSFDEQFF

v_call: TRBV28
j_call: TRBJ1-2
cdr3_aa: CASSPSGGRGYTF

v_call: TRBV29-1
j_call: TRBJ2-3
cdr3_aa: CSVDPGGGDTQYF

v_call: TRBV19
j_call: TRBJ2-1
cdr3_aa: CASSMVSGKQFF

v_call: TRBV15
j_call: TRBJ2-5
cdr3_aa: CATSRALSGPETQYF

v_call: TRBV5-1
j_call: TRBJ2-3
cdr3_aa: CASSPDKHGLRAQGADTQYF

v_call: TRBV2
j_call: TRBJ2-1
cdr3_aa: CASTSAVLAGVYNEQFF

v_call: TRBV2
j_call: TRBJ2-5
cdr3_aa: CASIWDRGLSQETQYF